The T cell receptor (beta chain) under discussion was sequenced for a study of control samples from healthy donors and cancer patients. Looked up from germline, CDR1 is LNHDA and CDR2 is SQIVND (reference sequence). The CDR3 is 15 residues long. V was clipped by 6 bases and J by 1 base, with 16 bases between them. Libraries were prepared by immunoSEQ multiplex PCR; TCRdb keeps only in-frame clonotypes and omits some of them. The sample has about 45,000 clones; more than 85% are singletons. Sequences were obtained from PBMCs. This rearrangement joins TRBV19 to TRBJ2-7, with a weak D call TRBD1 (6 bases). The receptor's source is a woman in her 40s with head and neck cancer. In nucleotides, the CDR3 is TGTGCCAGTAGCCCCAGACAGGCCCCTTCCTACGAGCAGTACTTC. This gives the protein CASSPRQAPSYEQYF.